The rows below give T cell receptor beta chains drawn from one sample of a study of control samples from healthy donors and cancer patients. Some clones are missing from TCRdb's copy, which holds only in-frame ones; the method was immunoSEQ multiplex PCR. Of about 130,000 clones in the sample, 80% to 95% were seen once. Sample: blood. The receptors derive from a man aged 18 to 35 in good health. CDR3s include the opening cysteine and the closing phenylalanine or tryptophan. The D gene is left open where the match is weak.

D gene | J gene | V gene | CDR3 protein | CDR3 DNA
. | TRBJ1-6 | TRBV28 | CASSRRNSPLHF | TGTGCCAGCAGTCGACGTAATTCACCCCTCCACTTT
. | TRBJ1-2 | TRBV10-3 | CAISESGDVYGYTF | TGTGCCATCAGTGAATCAGGGGACGTCTATGGCTACACCTTC
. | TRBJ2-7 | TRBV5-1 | CASSPRVGPSYEQYF | TGCGCCAGCAGCCCGAGGGTAGGGCCCTCCTACGAGCAGTACTTC
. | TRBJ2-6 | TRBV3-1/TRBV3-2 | CASSLTWAPGANVLTF | TGTGCCAGCAGCCTAACATGGGCCCCTGGGGCCAACGTCCTGACTTTC
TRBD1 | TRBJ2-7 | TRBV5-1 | CASSLDGQGGLGEQYF | TGCGCCAGCAGCTTGGACGGACAGGGAGGTTTAGGGGAGCAGTACTTC
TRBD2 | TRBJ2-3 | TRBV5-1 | CASSPLGGTSTDTQYF | TGCGCCAGCAGTCCCCTCGGGGGGACTAGCACAGATACGCAGTATTTT
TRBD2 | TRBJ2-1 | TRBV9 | CASSKGLAGAYNEQFF | TGTGCCAGCAGCAAGGGACTAGCGGGGGCCTACAATGAGCAGTTCTTC
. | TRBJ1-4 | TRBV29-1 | CSVRPAATNEKLFF | TGCAGCGTTAGACCGGCTGCCACTAATGAAAAACTGTTTTTT
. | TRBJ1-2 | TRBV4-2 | CASSLGTANYGYTF | TGTGCCAGCAGCCTAGGGACGGCTAACTATGGCTACACCTTC
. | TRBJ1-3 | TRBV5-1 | CASSTSGVVRGNTIYF | TGCGCCAGCAGCACCTCGGGAGTAGTGCGTGGAAACACCATATATTTT
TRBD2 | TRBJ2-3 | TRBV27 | CASNPSWAGGKDTQYF | TGTGCCAGCAACCCCTCCTGGGCGGGAGGGAAAGATACGCAGTATTTT